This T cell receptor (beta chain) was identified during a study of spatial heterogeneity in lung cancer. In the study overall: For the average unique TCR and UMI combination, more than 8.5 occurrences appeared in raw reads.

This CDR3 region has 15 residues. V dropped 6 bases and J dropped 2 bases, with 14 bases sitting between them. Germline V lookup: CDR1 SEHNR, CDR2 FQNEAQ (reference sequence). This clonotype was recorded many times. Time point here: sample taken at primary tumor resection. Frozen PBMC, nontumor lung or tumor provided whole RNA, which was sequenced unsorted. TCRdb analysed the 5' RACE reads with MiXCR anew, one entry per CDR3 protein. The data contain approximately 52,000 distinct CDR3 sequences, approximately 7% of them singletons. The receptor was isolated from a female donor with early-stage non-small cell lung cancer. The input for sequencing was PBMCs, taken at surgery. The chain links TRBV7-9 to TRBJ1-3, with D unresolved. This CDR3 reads CASSPDPAPGNTIYF. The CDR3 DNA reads TGTGCCAGCAGTCCTGACCCAGCTCCTGGAAACACCATATATTTT.